Listed below are T cell receptor beta chains from one sample, sequenced in a study of blood T cell repertoires in COVID-19. Measured with immunoSEQ multiplex PCR; TCRdb has only the in-frame clones, and not every one. Counted here are roughly 57,000 clones, around 87% occurring once; the ten biggest clones make up about 6.3%. Sequenced sample: peripheral blood. The source is a man aged 60-69 years with active or convalescent COVID-19. Each CDR3 is given with its conserved first and last residue.

v_gene,CDR3aa
TRBV4-1,CASSQAGTRTTDTQYF
TRBV19,CASRPRDSTNEKLFF
TRBV15,CATSRDKTGLPNQPQHF
TRBV19,CASSIFNSYYGYTF
TRBV29-1,CSVGQGRKYTIYF
TRBV30,CAWSGDYEQYF
TRBV9,CASSVSTGANTGELFF
TRBV9,CASSVATSGGYNEQFF
TRBV27,CASSSGGVQFF
TRBV6-2/TRBV6-3,CASSYSMGQGNQPQHF
TRBV5-4,CASARGQGGGYNEQFF
TRBV21-1,CASSKRREDGGETQYF
TRBV5-8,CASSLVGQVSYEQYF
TRBV28,CASSSYRGRPAFF
TRBV11-1,CASSPRRVNEQFF
TRBV18,CASSPLGGMTEAFF
TRBV2,CASSTGGAEAFF
TRBV3-1/TRBV3-2,CASRPGGANTGELFF
TRBV21-1,CASSSLRSSSYNEQFF
TRBV2,CASRGDRSEAFF
TRBV5-4,CASSGGLRYEQYF
TRBV5-1,CASSFSEETQYF
TRBV7-9,CASGGPYPYGYTF
TRBV11-3,CASSLGGQGGYEQYF
TRBV2,CASSDQGGLNTEAFF
TRBV15,CATSTTRGTAPSGTEAFF
TRBV18,CASSHRQGTLDNEQFF
TRBV7-3,CASSLDAGDMRGYTF
TRBV11-1,CASSLARNTEAFF
TRBV5-8,CASSSGQGRDNQPQHF
TRBV6-1,CASSEVDRFSSYEQYF
TRBV6-5,CASSGTNSGNTIYF
TRBV6-6,CASSAAEYEQYF
TRBV28,CASSPEGTNTGELFF
TRBV6-1,CASSDRRGTGELFF
TRBV7-9,CASSPAAQETQYF
TRBV5-4,CASSGSGTDHEKLFF
TRBV7-2,CASSLGPGDYNEQFF
TRBV5-6,CASRDGLASSYNEQFF
TRBV7-8,CASSLVLRGNTEAFF